These T cell receptor beta chains were read from a single sample in a study of control samples from healthy donors and cancer patients. Method: immunoSEQ multiplex PCR; TCRdb's copy keeps in-frame clones and lacks some. The table has tens of thousands of clones, about 95% seen once. Input material: blood. These receptors originate from a man aged 25-45 years in good health. Each CDR3 is given without its conserved first and last residue. A D gene is named only where the DNA matches it firmly.

v_gene: TRBV6-5; j_gene: TRBJ1-1; d_gene: NA; CDR3aa: ASKRAMTEAF
v_gene: TRBV6-2/TRBV6-3; j_gene: TRBJ1-1; d_gene: TRBD1; CDR3aa: ASSYTLTGINTEAF
v_gene: TRBV5-1; j_gene: TRBJ2-7; d_gene: NA; CDR3aa: ASSIKTGITPYEQY
v_gene: TRBV6-6; j_gene: TRBJ2-3; d_gene: TRBD2; CDR3aa: ASRGTSGPSTDTQY
v_gene: TRBV30; j_gene: TRBJ1-6; d_gene: NA; CDR3aa: AWSVRELDLSSYNSPLH
v_gene: TRBV9; j_gene: TRBJ2-5; d_gene: NA; CDR3aa: ASSVGGGGETQY
v_gene: TRBV13; j_gene: TRBJ1-4; d_gene: TRBD1; CDR3aa: ASSHANRDRGEKLF
v_gene: TRBV5-1; j_gene: TRBJ2-7; d_gene: TRBD2; CDR3aa: ASSLGQGGRLNDEQY
v_gene: TRBV7-9; j_gene: TRBJ2-7; d_gene: NA; CDR3aa: ASSLVSNQGR
v_gene: TRBV27; j_gene: TRBJ2-7; d_gene: NA; CDR3aa: ASSLPPQMGSEQY
v_gene: TRBV6-2/TRBV6-3; j_gene: TRBJ2-1; d_gene: TRBD1; CDR3aa: ASSYSRSTGAYNEQF
v_gene: TRBV6-5; j_gene: TRBJ2-5; d_gene: TRBD2; CDR3aa: ASSYSGTNQETQY
v_gene: TRBV11-3; j_gene: TRBJ2-5; d_gene: NA; CDR3aa: ASSLGVMETQY
v_gene: TRBV29-1; j_gene: TRBJ1-2; d_gene: NA; CDR3aa: SAILGGYGYT
v_gene: TRBV28; j_gene: TRBJ1-1; d_gene: NA; CDR3aa: AIYAENTEAF
v_gene: TRBV3-1/TRBV3-2; j_gene: TRBJ2-7; d_gene: TRBD2; CDR3aa: ASSQTSHEQY
v_gene: TRBV30; j_gene: TRBJ1-5; d_gene: NA; CDR3aa: AWSVGSNQPQH
v_gene: TRBV6-5; j_gene: TRBJ1-1; d_gene: NA; CDR3aa: ASSLILGPTEAF
v_gene: TRBV2; j_gene: TRBJ2-7; d_gene: NA; CDR3aa: ASSGWSASLRSEQY
v_gene: TRBV28; j_gene: TRBJ2-1; d_gene: TRBD2; CDR3aa: ASRSPGLGAYNEQF
v_gene: TRBV9; j_gene: TRBJ2-1; d_gene: NA; CDR3aa: ASSVAGTYNEQF
v_gene: TRBV27; j_gene: TRBJ2-7; d_gene: NA; CDR3aa: ASSTYIANANYEQY
v_gene: TRBV5-5; j_gene: TRBJ2-3; d_gene: TRBD2; CDR3aa: ASSPRLAGDIADTQY
v_gene: TRBV24-1; j_gene: TRBJ2-1; d_gene: NA; CDR3aa: ATSDLGATNDEQF
v_gene: TRBV28; j_gene: TRBJ2-3; d_gene: NA; CDR3aa: ASSLLDSTQY
v_gene: TRBV27; j_gene: TRBJ2-5; d_gene: TRBD1; CDR3aa: ASSYQGAPQETQY
v_gene: TRBV6-2/TRBV6-3; j_gene: TRBJ2-1; d_gene: NA; CDR3aa: ASSTRGQIPAGKYNEQF
v_gene: TRBV28; j_gene: TRBJ1-6; d_gene: NA; CDR3aa: ASSIGLPNSPLH
v_gene: TRBV4-3; j_gene: TRBJ2-3; d_gene: TRBD1; CDR3aa: ASSGTDRGLSDTQY
v_gene: TRBV30; j_gene: TRBJ1-5; d_gene: NA; CDR3aa: AWSADIGAYSNQPQH
v_gene: TRBV9; j_gene: TRBJ2-2; d_gene: TRBD1; CDR3aa: ASSGRDRGVNTGELF
v_gene: TRBV13; j_gene: TRBJ2-3; d_gene: NA; CDR3aa: ASSFRVPAVLVTDTQY
v_gene: TRBV9; j_gene: TRBJ2-5; d_gene: NA; CDR3aa: ASSRKASASGETQY
v_gene: TRBV4-1; j_gene: TRBJ2-5; d_gene: TRBD2; CDR3aa: ASSQLGLAGGETQY
v_gene: TRBV4-1; j_gene: TRBJ1-2; d_gene: NA; CDR3aa: ASSQDRLYYGYT
v_gene: TRBV28; j_gene: TRBJ1-2; d_gene: NA; CDR3aa: ASTSFRVGYT
v_gene: TRBV5-4; j_gene: TRBJ2-2; d_gene: TRBD2; CDR3aa: ASSPGLGVGELF
v_gene: TRBV6-5; j_gene: TRBJ2-7; d_gene: NA; CDR3aa: AVGTTYEQY
v_gene: TRBV9; j_gene: TRBJ2-3; d_gene: TRBD2; CDR3aa: ASSVGSSGRTDTQY
v_gene: TRBV20-1; j_gene: TRBJ1-1; d_gene: NA; CDR3aa: SAPEGSEAF
v_gene: TRBV20-1; j_gene: TRBJ2-4; d_gene: TRBD2; CDR3aa: SASGSGTPLAKNIQY
v_gene: TRBV4-3; j_gene: TRBJ2-1; d_gene: NA; CDR3aa: ASSQDWSSYNEQF